This is a list of T cell receptor beta chains from one sample in a study of T-cell memory formation after mild COVID-19. TCRdb reanalysed the 5' RACE reads using MiXCR and keeps one entry per CDR3 protein. The sample lists 300,000 to 400,000 distinct CDR3 sequences; roughly 20% were seen once. Sequencing used PBMCs or a T cell subset sorted from them (not recorded which). The receptors stem from an adult woman who had mild COVID-19 (a few samples of this study predate the infection). Cell type and time point are not known. Each CDR3 is given with its conserved first and last residue. The D gene is left open where the match is weak. Not every row has a clone size; where given, it reads once, few, many or a size class.

j_call | v_call | clone_size | d_call | cdr3_aa | cdr3_nt
TRBJ1-1 | TRBV11-3 | few | TRBD1 | CASSQQGYAEAFF | TGTGCCAGCAGCCAACAGGGGTATGCTGAAGCTTTCTTT
TRBJ1-6 | TRBV20-1 | few | . | CSASRAGRVKSPLHF | TGCAGTGCTAGCCGCGCGGGCAGGGTAAAGTCACCCCTCCACTTT
TRBJ2-2 | TRBV12-3/TRBV12-4 | . | TRBD1 | CASSAGQGSTGELFF | TGTGCCAGCAGTGCGGGACAGGGGAGCACCGGGGAGCTGTTTTTT
TRBJ1-3 | TRBV12-3/TRBV12-4 | . | . | CASNQGNTIYF | TGTGCCAGCAATCAAGGAAACACCATATATTTT
TRBJ1-3 | TRBV5-1 | . | . | CASSLAASGNTIYF | TGCGCCAGCAGCTTGGCCGCCTCTGGAAACACCATATATTTT
TRBJ2-3 | TRBV7-7 | . | . | CASSKGSLENTDTQYF | TGTGCCAGCAGCAAAGGCAGTCTAGAGAACACAGATACGCAGTATTTT
TRBJ2-3 | TRBV27 | few | TRBD1 | CASSFGQGRDTQYF | TGTGCCAGCAGTTTTGGACAGGGTAGGGATACGCAGTATTTT
TRBJ2-4 | TRBV7-9 | few | . | CASSLVGLNPKNIQYF | TGTGCCAGCAGCTTAGTCGGGTTGAACCCCAAAAACATTCAGTACTTC
TRBJ1-2 | TRBV3-1 | . | . | CASSFDGGYGYTF | TGTGCCAGCAGCTTCGACGGAGGCTATGGCTACACCTTC
TRBJ2-1 | TRBV24-1 | . | . | CATSDQTRGSYNEQFF | TGTGCCACCAGTGATCAGACTAGGGGCTCGTACAATGAGCAGTTCTTC
TRBJ2-5 | TRBV7-7 | . | . | CASKLTRGVQETKYF | TGTGCCAGTAAACTTACTCGAGGGGTCCAAGAGACCAAGTACTTC
TRBJ2-7 | TRBV6-2/TRBV6-3 | few | TRBD1 | CASSDRVAVLRWEQYF | TGTGCCAGCAGTGACAGGGTTGCGGTCCTACGTTGGGAGCAGTACTTC
TRBJ2-1 | TRBV6-4 | few | TRBD2 | CASSDSSSGGPSEQFF | TGTGCCAGCAGTGACTCTTCTAGCGGGGGGCCCAGTGAGCAGTTCTTC
TRBJ2-3 | TRBV6-1 | few | TRBD2 | CASMTSGGARDTQYF | TGTGCCAGCATGACAAGCGGGGGGGCCAGAGATACGCAGTATTTT
TRBJ2-3 | TRBV6-6 | . | TRBD1 | CASSYPKGQGADTQYF | TGTGCCAGCAGTTACCCAAAGGGACAGGGAGCAGATACGCAGTATTTT
TRBJ2-7 | TRBV5-1 | few | TRBD1 | CASSLEAGGSYEQYF | TGCGCCAGCAGCTTGGAGGCAGGGGGCTCCTACGAGCAGTACTTC
TRBJ2-4 | TRBV29-1 | many | TRBD1 | CSVELAAGQGHRYF | TGCAGCGTTGAACTCGCGGCGGGACAGGGTCATCGGTACTTC
TRBJ1-1 | TRBV9 | . | . | CASSVGVLNTEAFF | TGTGCCAGCAGCGTTGGCGTCTTGAACACTGAAGCTTTCTTT
TRBJ1-2 | TRBV29-1 | . | . | CSVEGEHLGPTNYGYTF | TGCAGCGTTGAGGGGGAGCATCTCGGTCCCACTAACTATGGCTACACCTTC
TRBJ2-7 | TRBV5-1 | . | . | CASSHGPQGSEQYF | TGCGCCAGCAGCCACGGGCCCCAAGGCTCCGAGCAGTACTTC
TRBJ1-1 | TRBV12-3/TRBV12-4 | few | TRBD1 | CASSLGTVEAFF | TGTGCCAGCAGCCTGGGGACAGTTGAGGCTTTCTTT
TRBJ2-7 | TRBV18 | many | . | CASSLFSGTSSYEQYF | TGTGCCAGCTCACTCTTTTCAGGCACGAGCTCCTACGAGCAGTACTTC
TRBJ1-4 | TRBV18 | . | . | CASSGGPNEKLFF | TGTGCCAGCTCTGGGGGTCCGAATGAAAAACTGTTTTTT
TRBJ1-3 | TRBV4-2 | many | TRBD1 | CASSQEAGGGNTIYF | TGTGCCAGCAGCCAAGAGGCAGGGGGCGGAAACACCATATATTTT
TRBJ2-2 | TRBV18 | . | TRBD2 | CASSPRLAENTGELFF | TGTGCCAGCTCACCCCGACTAGCGGAGAACACCGGGGAGCTGTTTTTT
TRBJ2-7 | TRBV6-5 | . | TRBD1 | CASSPGQGRWQYF | TGTGCCAGCAGTCCCGGACAGGGCCGCTGGCAGTACTTC
TRBJ2-6 | TRBV12-3/TRBV12-4 | . | TRBD1 | CASRSDRGQINVLTF | TGTGCCAGCAGGTCCGACAGGGGGCAGATCAACGTCCTGACTTTC
TRBJ2-7 | TRBV21-1 | . | . | CASLPYEQYF | TGTGCCTCCCTCCCCTACGAGCAGTACTTC
TRBJ2-7 | TRBV12-3/TRBV12-4 | few | . | CASSLAHGAEQYF | TGTGCCAGCAGTTTGGCCCATGGGGCCGAGCAGTACTTC
TRBJ2-5 | TRBV5-1 | . | TRBD1 | CASSKGQAQETQYF | TGCGCCAGCAGCAAGGGACAGGCACAAGAGACCCAGTACTTC
TRBJ1-2 | TRBV14 | few | TRBD1 | CASSQTGTGSNYGYTF | TGTGCCAGCAGCCAAACCGGGACAGGGAGCAACTATGGCTACACCTTC
TRBJ2-7 | TRBV5-1 | . | . | CASSLIEATRYEQYF | TGCGCCAGCAGCTTGATAGAGGCAACCCGTTACGAGCAGTACTTC
TRBJ2-5 | TRBV4-2 | few | . | CASSQEVSVETQYF | TGTGCCAGCAGCCAAGAAGTGAGTGTGGAGACCCAGTACTTC
TRBJ1-1 | TRBV12-3/TRBV12-4 | . | . | CASARRGPTEAFF | TGTGCCAGCGCAAGGCGGGGACCCACTGAAGCTTTCTTT
TRBJ2-7 | TRBV20-1 | few | TRBD2 | CSARAEREYAEQYF | TGCAGTGCTAGAGCGGAGCGGGAGTATGCCGAGCAGTACTTC
TRBJ1-3 | TRBV20-1 | few | TRBD1 | CSASRGQGIGGSGNTIYF | TGCAGTGCTAGTAGGGGACAGGGAATAGGCGGCTCTGGAAACACCATATATTTT
TRBJ2-7 | TRBV5-1 | few | TRBD2 | CASRTSFGEQYF | TGCGCCAGCAGGACTAGCTTCGGCGAGCAGTACTTC
TRBJ1-1 | TRBV12-3/TRBV12-4 | . | . | CASSRDLGTEAFF | TGTGCCAGCAGCCGAGACCTTGGGACTGAAGCTTTCTTT
TRBJ2-2 | TRBV7-3 | many | TRBD2 | CASSLTSGVTGELFF | TGTGCCAGCAGCTTGACTAGCGGGGTAACCGGGGAGCTGTTTTTT
TRBJ1-1 | TRBV28 | few | TRBD1 | CASMAGQDTEAFF | TGTGCCAGCATGGCGGGACAGGACACTGAAGCTTTCTTT
TRBJ1-6 | TRBV7-2 | few | . | CASSPQDSPLHF | TGTGCCAGCAGCCCACAGGACTCACCCCTCCACTTT
TRBJ2-1 | TRBV9 | few | . | CASSGRIDQPYNEQFF | TGTGCCAGCAGCGGTCGAATCGACCAGCCCTACAATGAGCAGTTCTTC
TRBJ2-1 | TRBV9 | . | TRBD2 | CASSAGTSGTNEQFF | TGTGCCAGCAGCGCCGGGACTAGCGGGACCAATGAGCAGTTCTTC
TRBJ2-1 | TRBV4-1 | . | TRBD1 | CASSLAGTGNYNEQFF | TGCGCCAGCAGCCTAGCCGGGACAGGGAACTACAATGAGCAGTTCTTC
TRBJ1-2 | TRBV24-1 | . | . | CATSDSWTGIYGYTF | TGTGCCACCAGTGACTCCTGGACGGGTATATATGGCTACACCTTC
TRBJ2-1 | TRBV5-6 | . | . | CASSLRYRDEQFF | TGTGCCAGCAGCCTTCGATATAGGGATGAGCAGTTCTTC
TRBJ2-7 | TRBV12-3/TRBV12-4 | . | TRBD1 | CASSLPGQGTYEQYF | TGTGCCAGCAGTCTCCCGGGACAGGGAACCTACGAGCAGTACTTC
TRBJ1-1 | TRBV27 | . | . | CASKEWRMNTEAFF | TGTGCCAGCAAGGAGTGGAGGATGAACACTGAAGCTTTCTTT
TRBJ1-4 | TRBV23-1 | . | . | CASSQCNATNEKLFF | TGCGCCAGCAGTCAATGCAATGCAACTAATGAAAAACTGTTTTTT
TRBJ2-1 | TRBV12-3/TRBV12-4 | once | . | CASSLPWNEQFF | TGTGCCAGCAGTTTGCCATGGAATGAGCAGTTCTTC
TRBJ2-1 | TRBV3-1 | . | TRBD2 | CASSHLAGYYNEQFF | TGTGCCAGCAGCCATCTAGCGGGCTATTACAATGAGCAGTTCTTC
TRBJ2-3 | TRBV7-3 | once | TRBD1 | CASSWAGGNTDTQYF | TGTGCCAGCAGCTGGGCAGGGGGAAACACAGATACGCAGTATTTT